A single T cell receptor (beta chain) is shown here with its context. Antigen specificity is unknown. The sample belongs to a study of radiotherapy plus CTLA-4 blockade in lung cancer. Sequencing was performed with immunoSEQ multiplex PCR; in TCRdb, only in-frame clones are kept and a portion is missing. In the table there are tens of thousands of clones, about 80% of which are singletons. Study-wide results and caveats: Radiotherapy plus ipilimumab was followed by expansion in blood of tumor-derived TCR clones.

Germline V gene data show CDR1 as MNHNS and CDR2 as SASEGT. With 4 bases clipped from V and 6 bases from J, the junction kept 7 bases outside the gene matches. CDR3 length: 15 amino acids. The input for sequencing was peripheral blood, taken from a patient treated with radiotherapy plus ipilimumab. The chain is built from TRBV6-1 and TRBJ2-1; 9 bases line up with TRBD2. The sequence derives from a human donor with non-small cell lung cancer who had a complete response to radiotherapy plus ipilimumab. CDR3 DNA: TGTGCCAGCAGTGTCGGTCTAGCGGGGTCCAATGAGCAGTTCTTC. Encoded protein: CASSVGLAGSNEQFF.